These 21 T cell receptor beta chains share one sample of origin, sequenced in a study of CD8 T cells in Susac syndrome (dated by TCRdb to 2018 to 2020). Library method: the immunoSEQ multiplex PCR assay. RNA was extracted using the RNeasy kit, and about 0.45 to 1 ug of the RNA was reverse transcribed with random hexamers. Through fastp at Q25 and MiXCR, TCRdb rebuilt clones from the public reads, retaining in-frame beta chains. Here each entry gathers all rows of one CDR3 protein and keeps the most common genes and DNA. Here the sample has more than 150,000 distinct CDR3 sequences; over 95% occur a single time. The ten largest account for 0.14% to 0.15% of the sample. Sequencing used CD8+ T cells from PBMCs. Receptors originate from a human donor with multiple sclerosis.

This rearrangement joins TRBV6-5 to TRBJ1-5; 8 bases are a match to TRBD1. V shed 2 bases and J 1 base; nucleotides not matched to a gene: 7. This CDR3 has 17 residues. Germline values: CDR1 MNHEY, CDR2 SVGAGI. The CDR3 loop is CASSYLDRGLSNQPQHF. Written as DNA, the CDR3 is TGTGCCAGCAGTTACCTCGACAGGGGTCTGAGCAATCAGCCCCAGCATTTT.

This clonotype has only one observation. The chain carries TRBV29-1 and TRBJ1-4, with D unclear. Germline loops: CDR1 SQVTM, CDR2 ANQGSEA. The CDR3 runs 11 residues. With 1 base removed from V and 7 bases from J, the gap between germline ends came to 4 bases. The CDR3 reads CSVEGGEKLFF. CDR3 coding DNA: TGCAGCGTTGAAGGTGGTGAAAAACTGTTTTTT.

V usage is TRBV30 and J usage is TRBJ1-2, with D unclear. The CDR3 spans 12 residues. Germline lookup yields CDR1 GTSNPN and CDR2 SVGIG (reference sequence). Trimming removed 0 bases at V and 8 bases at J, with 10 bases between. DNA for the CDR3: TGTGCCTGGAGTGTACCCGGACGCGGCTACACCTTC. Translated: CAWSVPGRGYTF.

The gene calls are TRBV19 and TRBJ2-1; weak D call: TRBD2 (6 bases). This CDR3 region has 12 residues. Per the germline V gene, CDR1 is LNHDA and CDR2 is SQIVND (reference sequence). V lost 3 bases to trimming and J lost 7 bases, with 7 bases between them. The CDR3 loop is CASSMGLNEQFF. DNA of the CDR3: TGTGCCAGTAGTATGGGACTGAATGAGCAGTTCTTC.

The chain recombines TRBV3-1 with TRBJ2-3; possible D gene TRBD1, 5 bases. There are 15 residues in the CDR3. The V gene's germline CDR1 is LGHDT and CDR2 YNNKEL (reference sequence). The germline V and J ends were trimmed by 0 bases and 5 bases, with 12 bases remaining between them. The CDR3 reads CASSQDSRRGDTQYF. Here the CDR3 DNA reads TGTGCCAGCAGCCAAGATTCACGTAGGGGAGATACGCAGTATTTT.

The CDR3 here is CASNPTGWNSPLHF. The CDR3 DNA is TGTGCCAGCAACCCGACAGGCTGGAATTCACCCCTCCACTTT. The V call is TRBV6-5, the J call TRBJ1-6; perhaps TRBD1 as D (6 bases). Germline CDR1 reads MNHEY; CDR2 reads SVGAGI. There are 14 residues in the CDR3. With 7 bases removed from V and 7 bases from J, the gap between germline ends came to 14 bases.

The rearrangement links TRBV4-2 to TRBJ2-3; D is unresolved. The V end lost 0 bases, the J end lost 5 bases, and 6 bases lay between the germline ends. Germline CDR1 is LGHNA and CDR2 is YNFKEQ. The length of the CDR3 is 13 residues. The CDR3 sequence is CASSQDRRDTQYF. CDR3 DNA sequence: TGTGCCAGCAGCCAAGATCGACGAGATACGCAGTATTTT.

The chain uses TRBV19 and TRBJ1-1, with D uncertain. The V gene lost 5 bases and the J gene lost 6 bases, with 16 bases spanning the gap. This CDR3 is 14 amino acids long. Germline-derived CDR1 and CDR2 are LNHDA and SQIVND (reference sequence). In DNA, the CDR3 is TGTGCCAGTAGTCTTGCCAGTTTGGCGGCTGAAGCTTTCTTT. This sequence encodes CASSLASLAAEAFF.

The chain is built from TRBV30 and TRBJ1-2; D may be TRBD1 (5 bases). The V gene's germline CDR1 is GTSNPN and CDR2 SVGIG (reference sequence). V was shortened by 2 bases and J by 5 bases, with 12 bases between the two germline ends. The CDR3 is made up of 13 amino acids. CDR3 in amino acids: CAWSWGGTYGYTF. In nucleotides, the CDR3 is TGTGCCTGGAGTTGGGGGGGAACTTATGGCTACACCTTC.

CDR3 sequence: CASRGQGTTDTQYF. DNA of the CDR3: TGTGCCAGCCGGGGACAGGGGACGACAGATACGCAGTATTTT. The chain joins TRBV11-2 to TRBJ2-3; 10 nucleotides align to TRBD1. The CDR3 length is 14 residues. Germline-derived CDR1 and CDR2 are SGHAT and FQNNGV. J lost 3 bases, V lost 8 bases, and 5 bases had no gene match.

The chain employs TRBV2 and TRBJ2-7; no firm D call. The CDR3 is 12 residues long. The germline V gene encodes CDR1 SNHLY and CDR2 FYNNEI. V lost 6 bases and J lost 5, with 11 bases in between. Here the CDR3 reads CASRNDTNEQYV. The CDR3 DNA is TGTGCCAGCAGGAACGACACCAACGAGCAGTACGTC.

The CDR3, as DNA: TGTGCCAGCTCACCAGAACGCATCATCTCCTACGAGCAGTACTTC. Translated, it gives CASSPERIISYEQYF. The chain recombines TRBV18 with TRBJ2-7; D unresolved. Germline V CDR1 and CDR2: KGHSH, LQKENI. V was pared by 2 bases and J by 0 bases, with 11 bases between. This CDR3 is 15 amino acids long. Together with reference TRBV18 and TRBJ2-7, the CDR3 gives the full variable domain: NAGVMQNPRHLVRRRGQEARLRCSPMKGHSHVYWYRQLPEEGLKFMVYLQKENIIDESGMPKERFSAEFPKEGPSILRIQQVVRGDSAAYFCASSPERIISYEQYFGPGTRLTVT.

The chain couples TRBV5-6 to TRBJ2-5; no reliable D call. The CDR3 spans 15 residues. Trimming left V 2 bases short and J 4 bases short, with 15 bases between. Per the germline V gene, CDR1 is SGHDT and CDR2 is YYEEEE. CDR3 sequence reads: CASSFSGERGETQYF. CDR3 nucleotide sequence: TGTGCCAGCAGCTTCAGTGGAGAACGTGGAGAGACCCAGTACTTC.

The V gene is TRBV12-3 or TRBV12-4, the J gene TRBJ2-5; 7 bases agree with TRBD2. This CDR3 region has 14 residues. The junction had 5 bases not matched to a gene; V was cut back by 4 bases and J by 3 bases. The chain's CDR3 is CASSWGRGEETQYF. The CDR3 DNA reads as TGTGCCAGCAGTTGGGGTCGGGGGGAAGAGACCCAGTACTTC.

This chain connects TRBV5-4 to TRBJ2-7, with D possibly being TRBD1 or TRBD2 (5 bases each). This CDR3 spans 16 amino acids. V dropped 4 bases and J dropped 0 bases, with 17 bases sitting between them. The V gene's germline CDR1 is SGHNT and CDR2 YYREEE (reference sequence). The CDR3 DNA sequence: TGTGCCAGCAGCACCGGGACCTCCTTCTCCTCCTACGAGCAGTACTTC. It specifies CASSTGTSFSSYEQYF.

The rearrangement uses TRBV3-1 and TRBJ2-7; 10 positions agree with TRBD1. The CDR3 runs to 16 residues. The germline CDR1 and CDR2 sequences are LGHDT and YNNKEL (reference sequence). V gave up 4 bases and J gave up 6 bases; unmatched junction bases: 12. CDR3 nucleotides: TGTGCCAGCAGCCCCGGGACAGGGGACCCCCTGTTCGAGCAGTACTTC. It specifies CASSPGTGDPLFEQYF.

This clonotype was recorded once. This sequence joins TRBV11-2 and TRBJ2-7; D could derive from TRBD1 or TRBD2 (5 bases each). V gave up 4 bases and J gave up 4 bases, with 17 bases separating them. This CDR3 contains 15 residues. Germline V CDR1 and CDR2: SGHAT, FQNNGV. This CDR3 reads CASSSTRGSVYEQYF. The CDR3 region has the DNA TGTGCCAGCAGCTCCACCCGGGGCAGCGTGTACGAGCAGTACTTC.

This rearrangement joins TRBV20-1 to TRBJ1-2; 10 nucleotides align to TRBD1. The CDR3 spans 15 residues. V shed 0 bases and J 5 bases; nucleotides not matched to a gene: 6. Germline V gives CDR1 DFQATT, CDR2 SNEGSKA (reference sequence). CDR3 loop: CSARDTGTGAYGYTF. The DNA for the CDR3 is TGCAGTGCTAGAGACACCGGGACAGGGGCGTATGGCTACACCTTC.

V gene TRBV30 combines with J gene TRBJ1-2; D unresolved. Trimming left V 5 bases short and J 4 bases short, with 8 bases between. Germline V gene data show CDR1 as GTSNPN and CDR2 as SVGIG (reference sequence). The CDR3 length is 11 residues. CDR3 sequence reads: CAWGEGYGYTF. CDR3 in DNA: TGTGCCTGGGGGGAAGGCTATGGCTACACCTTC.

This clonotype was counted once. The chain has TRBV12-3 or TRBV12-4 and TRBJ1-2, with D possibly being TRBD1 (6 bases). V lost 3 bases to trimming and J lost 7 bases, with 18 bases between them. The CDR3 has 15 residues. This CDR3 is CASSFLGARSLGYTF. The CDR3 DNA is TGTGCCAGCAGTTTTTTGGGGGCGCGGTCCCTTGGCTACACCTTC.

V and J are TRBV25-1 and TRBJ2-2, with D tentatively TRBD1 (5 bases). Germline V gene lookup returns CDR1 MGHDK and CDR2 SYGVNS. CDR3 length: 12 amino acids. With 11 bases removed from V and 4 bases from J, the gap between germline ends came to 11 bases. The CDR3 sequence: CALEGATGELFF. CDR3 sequence (DNA): TGTGCCCTGGAAGGGGCCACCGGGGAGCTGTTTTTT.